This T cell receptor beta chain comes out of a study of radiotherapy plus CTLA-4 blockade in lung cancer. Study overall: Objective responses were documented in 15% to 20% of patients, with disease control in approximately 31%. Findings and limits, study-wide: Early clonal dynamics of blood T cells, together with interferon-beta, were reported as the best response predictor. Radiotherapy plus ipilimumab was followed by expansion in blood of tumor-derived TCR clones.

The CDR3 has 15 amino acids. V was trimmed by 3 bases and J by 6 bases, leaving 15 bases between them. Germline V CDR1 and CDR2: LNHDA, SQIVND (reference sequence). Receiving focal radiation plus CTLA-4 blockade with ipilimumab were patients who had chemo-refractory metastatic non-small-cell lung cancer. Data came from immunoSEQ multiplex PCR; TCRdb stores just in-frame clones and leaves some out. Among 100,000 to 150,000 clones listed, about 77% were seen once. Details on this clone: Its antigen is as yet unknown.

The V call is TRBV19, the J call TRBJ1-5; no clear D. This TCR came from a human donor with non-small cell lung cancer who had a partial response to radiotherapy plus ipilimumab. The source was peripheral blood, collected from a patient treated with radiotherapy plus ipilimumab. CDR3 in DNA: TGTGCCAGTAGTATTCCGACGGAGTCGCGTCAGCCCCAGCATTTT. Protein product: CASSIPTESRQPQHF.